One and the same sample provided the 7 T cell receptor beta chains below, sequenced in a study of human T cells and chemical hapten exposure. TCRdb ran MiXCR on the RACE reads and lists one entry per CDR3 protein. The table has tens of thousands of distinct CDR3 sequences, approximately 35% seen once. Specified time point: patch test 1, 2 weeks after DPC sensitization. Documented treatment: therapeutic diphenylcyclopropenone sensitization with weekly scalp DPC. This material consisted of whole blood, taken in connection with sensitization to the hapten diphenylcyclopropenone (DPC). These receptors all stem from a man aged 35 to 55 with alopecia areata. Some clones in this sample may be carry-over from other donors' samples.

The gene calls are TRBV6-2 or TRBV6-3 and TRBJ1-1; D possibly corresponds to TRBD1 (5 bases). Between the trimmed V and J ends, which lost 0 bases and 0 bases, there was a span of 14 bases. The CDR3 totals 17 residues. Germline assignment: CDR1 MNHEY and CDR2 SVGEGT. CDR3 sequence: CASSYSPGRALNTEAFF. The CDR3, as DNA: TGTGCCAGCAGTTACTCCCCGGGCAGGGCATTGAACACTGAAGCTTTCTTT.

The chain couples TRBV2 to TRBJ2-2; TRBD2 might be the D (6 bases). The CDR3 sequence is 17 residues long. V was trimmed by 5 bases and J by 8 bases, leaving 24 bases between them. Per germline, CDR1 SNHLY and CDR2 FYNNEI. The CDR3 DNA follows: TGTGCCAGCAGTAAACATGGCCCGGGACTGCTGGCAGGGGAGCTGTTTTTT. The encoded protein is CASSKHGPGLLAGELFF.

V is TRBV4-2 and J is TRBJ2-5; the match to TRBD2 covers 7 bases. Trimming cost V 4 bases and J 2 bases; bases outside gene matches: 10. The CDR3 length is 16 residues. Per germline, CDR1 LGHNA and CDR2 YNFKEQ. The CDR3 region is CASSPGGLGLQETQYF. The CDR3 coding sequence is TGTGCCAGCAGCCCCGGCGGACTAGGACTACAAGAGACCCAGTACTTC.

This clonotype was found a few times. The rearrangement uses TRBV7-6 and TRBJ2-2; 8 bases map to TRBD2. V gave up 5 bases and J gave up 5 bases; unmatched junction bases: 13. The V gene's germline CDR1 is SGHVS and CDR2 FNYEAQ. The length of the CDR3 is 17 residues. The CDR3 loop reads CASSPNLAGRGTGELFF. The CDR3 DNA follows: TGTGCCAGCAGCCCAAATTTAGCGGGAAGGGGGACCGGGGAGCTGTTTTTT.

The V and J genes are TRBV7-9 and TRBJ2-5; D not resolved. CDR3 length: 14 residues. Germline assignment: CDR1 SEHNR and CDR2 FQNEAQ (reference sequence). Deletions cut 4 bases from V and 1 base from J, with 10 bases between. CDR3 residues: CASSSWGSQETQYF. As DNA, the CDR3 is TGTGCCAGCAGCTCCTGGGGTAGCCAAGAGACCCAGTACTTC. The full variable domain, with the rest looked up from reference TRBV7-9 and TRBJ2-5, is DTGVSQNPRHKITKRGQNVTFRCDPISEHNRLYWYRQTLGQGPEFLTYFQNEAQLEKSRLLSDRFSAERPKGSFSTLEIQRTEQGDSAMYLCASSSWGSQETQYFGPGTRLLVL.

This clonotype has only a few counts. The chain couples TRBV12-3 or TRBV12-4 to TRBJ2-6; no firm D call. V lost 3 bases and J 0 bases, leaving 6 bases between the germline ends. This CDR3 is 15 amino acids long. The CDR3 loop is CASSFINSGANVLTF. In DNA, the CDR3 is TGTGCCAGCAGTTTTATTAACTCTGGGGCCAACGTCCTGACTTTC.

This clonotype came up a few times. The chain uses TRBV6-6 and TRBJ1-2; 8 bases agree with TRBD1. The CDR3 covers 15 residues. Trimming cost V 1 base and J 3 bases; bases outside gene matches: 4. The germline gives CDR1 MNHNY, CDR2 SVGAGI (reference sequence). CDR3 DNA: TGTGCCAGCAGTTACTTGGACAGGGAGGACTATGGCTACACCTTC. Its protein product is CASSYLDREDYGYTF.